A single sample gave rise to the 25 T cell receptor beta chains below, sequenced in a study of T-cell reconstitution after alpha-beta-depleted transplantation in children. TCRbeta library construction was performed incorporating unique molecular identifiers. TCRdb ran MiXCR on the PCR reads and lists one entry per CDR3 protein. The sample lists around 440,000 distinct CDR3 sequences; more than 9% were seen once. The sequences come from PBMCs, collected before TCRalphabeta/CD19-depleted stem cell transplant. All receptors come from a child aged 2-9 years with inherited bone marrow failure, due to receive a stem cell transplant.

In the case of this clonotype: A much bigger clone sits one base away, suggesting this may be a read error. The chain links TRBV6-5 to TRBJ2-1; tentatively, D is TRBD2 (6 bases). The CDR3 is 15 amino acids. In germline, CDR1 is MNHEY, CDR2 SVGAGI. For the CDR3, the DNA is TGTGCCAGCAGTTACGTCGCGGGACTCTACAATCAGCAGTTCTTC. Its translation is CASSYVAGLYNQQFF.

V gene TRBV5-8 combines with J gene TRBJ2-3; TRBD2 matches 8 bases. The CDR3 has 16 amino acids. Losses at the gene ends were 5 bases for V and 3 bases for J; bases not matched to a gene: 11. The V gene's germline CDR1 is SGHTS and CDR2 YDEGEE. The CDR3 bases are TGTGCCAGCAGACGAGACACTAGCGGCCTAACAGATACGCAGTATTTT. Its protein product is CASRRDTSGLTDTQYF.

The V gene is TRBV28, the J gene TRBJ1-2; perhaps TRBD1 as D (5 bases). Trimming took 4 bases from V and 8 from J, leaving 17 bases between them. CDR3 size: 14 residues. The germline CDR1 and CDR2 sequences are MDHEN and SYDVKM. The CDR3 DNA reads TGTGCCAGCAGTTCCCCTCCCGGGGCTCCCGGCTACACCTTC. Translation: CASSSPPGAPGYTF.

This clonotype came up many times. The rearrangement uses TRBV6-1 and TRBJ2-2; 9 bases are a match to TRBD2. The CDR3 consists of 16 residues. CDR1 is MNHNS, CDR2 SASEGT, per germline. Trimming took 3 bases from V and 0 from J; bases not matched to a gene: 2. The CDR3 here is CASSDGLASNTGELFF. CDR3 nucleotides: TGTGCCAGCAGTGACGGACTAGCGTCGAACACCGGGGAGCTGTTTTTT.

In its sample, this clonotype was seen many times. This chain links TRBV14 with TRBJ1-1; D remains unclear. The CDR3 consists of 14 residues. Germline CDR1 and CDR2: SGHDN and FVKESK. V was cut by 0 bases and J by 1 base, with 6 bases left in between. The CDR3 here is CASSQDWANTEAFF. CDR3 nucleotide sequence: TGTGCCAGCAGCCAAGACTGGGCGAACACTGAAGCTTTCTTT.

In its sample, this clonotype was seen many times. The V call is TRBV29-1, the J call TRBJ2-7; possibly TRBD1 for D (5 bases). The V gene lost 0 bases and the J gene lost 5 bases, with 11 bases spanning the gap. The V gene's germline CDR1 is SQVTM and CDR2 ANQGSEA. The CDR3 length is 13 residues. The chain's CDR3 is CSVEDAAGHEQYF. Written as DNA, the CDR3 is TGCAGCGTTGAAGACGCGGCAGGGCACGAGCAGTACTTC.

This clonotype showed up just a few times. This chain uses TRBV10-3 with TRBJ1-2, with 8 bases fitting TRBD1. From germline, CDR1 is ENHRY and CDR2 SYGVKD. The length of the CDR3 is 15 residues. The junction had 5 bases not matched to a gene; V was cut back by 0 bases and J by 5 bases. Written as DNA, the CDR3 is TGTGCCATCAGTGAGTCCGACAGGGGAGGGTATGGCTACACCTTC. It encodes CAISESDRGGYGYTF.

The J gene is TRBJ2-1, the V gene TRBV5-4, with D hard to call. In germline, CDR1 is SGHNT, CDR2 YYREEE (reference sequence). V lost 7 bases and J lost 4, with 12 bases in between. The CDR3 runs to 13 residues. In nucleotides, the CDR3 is TGTGCCAGCGCAGCAGCAGATTACAATGAGCAGTTCTTC. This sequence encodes CASAAADYNEQFF.

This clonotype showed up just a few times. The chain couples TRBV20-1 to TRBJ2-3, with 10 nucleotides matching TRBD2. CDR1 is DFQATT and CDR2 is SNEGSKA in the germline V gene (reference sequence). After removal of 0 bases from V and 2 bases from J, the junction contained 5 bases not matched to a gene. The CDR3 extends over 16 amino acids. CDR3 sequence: CSARDTSGIYTDTQYF. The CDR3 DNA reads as TGCAGTGCTAGAGATACTAGCGGGATCTACACAGATACGCAGTATTTT.

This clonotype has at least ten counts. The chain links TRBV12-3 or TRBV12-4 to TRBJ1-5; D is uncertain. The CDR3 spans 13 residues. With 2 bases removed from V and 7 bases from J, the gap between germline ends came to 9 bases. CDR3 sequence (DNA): TGTGCCAGCAGTTTAAAGTTATCGCAGCCCCAGCATTTT. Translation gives CASSLKLSQPQHF.

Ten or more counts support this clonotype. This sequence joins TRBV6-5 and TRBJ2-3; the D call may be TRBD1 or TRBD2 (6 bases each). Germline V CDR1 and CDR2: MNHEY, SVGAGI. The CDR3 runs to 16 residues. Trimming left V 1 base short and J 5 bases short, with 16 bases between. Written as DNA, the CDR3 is TGTGCCAGCAGTTACTTCGGGGGCGCCCCTTTAGATACGCAGTATTTT. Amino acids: CASSYFGGAPLDTQYF.

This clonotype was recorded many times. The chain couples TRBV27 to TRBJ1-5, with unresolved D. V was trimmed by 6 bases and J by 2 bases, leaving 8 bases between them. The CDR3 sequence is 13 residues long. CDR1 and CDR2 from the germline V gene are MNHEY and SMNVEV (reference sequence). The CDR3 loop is CASRRRGNQPQHF. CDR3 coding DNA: TGTGCCAGCAGGAGGCGCGGCAATCAGCCCCAGCATTTT.

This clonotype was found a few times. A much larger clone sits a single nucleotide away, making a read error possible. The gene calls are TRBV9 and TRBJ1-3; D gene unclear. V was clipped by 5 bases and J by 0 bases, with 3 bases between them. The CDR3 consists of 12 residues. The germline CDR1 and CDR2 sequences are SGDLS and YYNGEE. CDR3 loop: CASSTSGNTIYF. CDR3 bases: TGTGCCAGCAGTACCTCTGGAAACACCATATATTTT. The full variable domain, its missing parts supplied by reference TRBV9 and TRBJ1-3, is DSGVTQTPKHLITATGQRVTLRCSPRSGDLSVYWYQQSLDQGLQFLIQYYNGEERAKGNILERFSAQQFPDLHSELNLSSLELGDSALYFCASSTSGNTIYFGEGSWLTVV.

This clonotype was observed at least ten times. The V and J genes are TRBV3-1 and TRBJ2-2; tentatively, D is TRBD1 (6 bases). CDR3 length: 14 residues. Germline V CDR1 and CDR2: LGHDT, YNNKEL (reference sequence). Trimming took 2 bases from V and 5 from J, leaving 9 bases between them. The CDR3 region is CASSQLGATGELFF. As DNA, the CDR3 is TGTGCCAGCAGCCAACTGGGGGCGACCGGGGAGCTGTTTTTT.

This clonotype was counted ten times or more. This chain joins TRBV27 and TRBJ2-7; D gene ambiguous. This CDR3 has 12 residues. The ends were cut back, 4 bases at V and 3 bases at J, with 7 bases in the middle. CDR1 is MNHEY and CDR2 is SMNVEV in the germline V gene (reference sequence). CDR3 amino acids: CASSSGFYEQYF. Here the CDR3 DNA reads TGTGCCAGCAGTTCGGGTTTCTACGAGCAGTACTTC.

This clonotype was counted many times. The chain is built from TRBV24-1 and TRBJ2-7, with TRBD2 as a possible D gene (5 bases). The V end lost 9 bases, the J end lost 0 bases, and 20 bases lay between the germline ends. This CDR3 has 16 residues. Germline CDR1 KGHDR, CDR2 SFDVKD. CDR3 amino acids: CATPPVQRQSSYEQYF. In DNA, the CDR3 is TGTGCCACCCCCCCTGTGCAGCGGCAGAGCTCCTACGAGCAGTACTTC.

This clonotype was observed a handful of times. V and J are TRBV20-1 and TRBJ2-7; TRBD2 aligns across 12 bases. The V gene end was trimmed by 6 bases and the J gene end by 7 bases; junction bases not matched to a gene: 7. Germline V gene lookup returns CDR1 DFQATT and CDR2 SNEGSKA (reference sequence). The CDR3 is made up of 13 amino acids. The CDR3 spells CSASTSGSSEQYF. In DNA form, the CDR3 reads TGCAGTGCCTCGACTAGCGGGAGTTCGGAGCAGTACTTC.

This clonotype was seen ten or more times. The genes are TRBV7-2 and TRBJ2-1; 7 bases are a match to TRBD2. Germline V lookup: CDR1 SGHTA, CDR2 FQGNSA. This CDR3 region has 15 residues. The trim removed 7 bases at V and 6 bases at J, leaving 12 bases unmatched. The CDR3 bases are TGTGCCAGCAATACCCTAAGCGGGGCCCTCAATGAGCAGTTCTTC. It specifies CASNTLSGALNEQFF.

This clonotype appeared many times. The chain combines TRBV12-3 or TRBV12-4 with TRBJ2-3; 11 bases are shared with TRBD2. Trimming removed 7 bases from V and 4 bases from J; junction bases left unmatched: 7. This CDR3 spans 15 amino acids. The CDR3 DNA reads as TGTGCCAGCATTACACTAGCGGGAGTATCAGATACGCAGTATTTT. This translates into CASITLAGVSDTQYF.

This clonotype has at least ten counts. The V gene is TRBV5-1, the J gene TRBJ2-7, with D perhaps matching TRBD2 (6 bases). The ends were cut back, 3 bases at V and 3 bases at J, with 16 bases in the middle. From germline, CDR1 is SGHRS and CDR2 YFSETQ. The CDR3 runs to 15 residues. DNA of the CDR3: TGCGCCAGCAGCTCCGGGGTAGCGGTAATCTACGAGCAGTACTTC. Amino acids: CASSSGVAVIYEQYF.

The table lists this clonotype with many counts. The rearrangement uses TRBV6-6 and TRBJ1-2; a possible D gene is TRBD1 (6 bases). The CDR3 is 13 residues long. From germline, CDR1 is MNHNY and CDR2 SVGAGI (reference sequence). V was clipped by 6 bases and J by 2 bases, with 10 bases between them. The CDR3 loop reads CASRPQGNYGYTF. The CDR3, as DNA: TGTGCCAGCAGACCACAGGGAAACTATGGCTACACCTTC.

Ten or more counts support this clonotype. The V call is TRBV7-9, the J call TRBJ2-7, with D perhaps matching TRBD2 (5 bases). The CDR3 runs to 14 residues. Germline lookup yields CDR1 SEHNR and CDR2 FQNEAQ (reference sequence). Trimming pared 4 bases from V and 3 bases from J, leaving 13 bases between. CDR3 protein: CASSSGLRGYEQYF. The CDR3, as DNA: TGTGCCAGCAGCTCAGGCCTTCGGGGCTACGAGCAGTACTTC.

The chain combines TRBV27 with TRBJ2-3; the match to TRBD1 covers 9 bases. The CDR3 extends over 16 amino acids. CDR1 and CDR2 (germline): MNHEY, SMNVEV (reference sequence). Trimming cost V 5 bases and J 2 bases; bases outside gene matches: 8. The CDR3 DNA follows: TGTGCCAGCAGTCCCTACGGGACAGGGAACACAGATACGCAGTATTTT. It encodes CASSPYGTGNTDTQYF.

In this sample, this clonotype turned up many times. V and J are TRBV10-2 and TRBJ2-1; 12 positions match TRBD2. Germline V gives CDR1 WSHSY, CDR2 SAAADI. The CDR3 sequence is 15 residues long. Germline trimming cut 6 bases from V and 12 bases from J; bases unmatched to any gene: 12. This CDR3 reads CASSPGTSGLWVQFF. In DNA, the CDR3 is TGCGCCAGCAGCCCCGGGACTAGCGGGCTTTGGGTGCAGTTCTTC.

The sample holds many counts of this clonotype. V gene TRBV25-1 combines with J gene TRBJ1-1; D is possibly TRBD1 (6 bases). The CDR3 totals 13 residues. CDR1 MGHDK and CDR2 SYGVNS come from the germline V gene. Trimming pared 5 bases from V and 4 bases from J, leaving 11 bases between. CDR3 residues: CASSWNRATEAFF. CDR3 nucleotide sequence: TGTGCCAGCAGTTGGAACAGGGCCACTGAAGCTTTCTTT.